This passage covers 18 T cell receptor beta chains from one sample sequenced in a study of T cell responses to AZD1222 COVID-19 vaccine. Only in-frame clones appear in the TCRdb table, and some are missing; sequencing was by immunoSEQ multiplex PCR. This table holds 60,000 to 75,000 clones, 80% to 90% found once. Sample: peripheral blood, taken 28 days after the second AZD1222 dose. These receptors came from an adult who received the AZD1222 COVID-19 vaccine.

The count of this clone is one. The gene calls are TRBV5-5 and TRBJ1-5; D uncertain. The V and J ends lost 5 bases and 1 base respectively, with 13 bases between them. CDR1 and CDR2 (germline): SGHKS, YYEKEE (reference sequence). This CDR3 has 15 amino acids. CDR3 sequence: CASRYTYGSNQPQHF. DNA of the CDR3: TGTGCCAGCAGGTATACGTACGGAAGCAATCAGCCCCAGCATTTT.

V usage is TRBV29-1 and J usage is TRBJ1-3; 8 bases map to TRBD1. The CDR3 is 13 amino acids. With V trimmed by 7 bases and J by 3 bases, 5 bases remained unmatched. CDR1 and CDR2 from the germline V gene are SQVTM and ANQGSEA. CDR3 residues: CSASDRGGNTIYF. The DNA of the CDR3 is TGCAGCGCTTCCGACAGGGGTGGAAACACCATATATTTT.

This rearrangement joins TRBV3-1 (or the pseudogene TRBV3-2) to TRBJ2-7; unclear D gene. The germline V and J ends were trimmed by 5 bases and 1 base, with 0 bases remaining between them. The germline V gene has CDR1 LGHDT and CDR2 YNNKEL (reference sequence). The CDR3 extends over 10 amino acids. The CDR3 bases are TGTGCCAGCAGCTCCTACGAGCAGTACTTC. Amino acids: CASSSYEQYF.

CDR3 amino acids: CASSLAGREQFF. The DNA of the CDR3 is TGTGCCAGCAGTTTGGCCGGGCGTGAGCAGTTCTTC. The chain couples TRBV6-5 to TRBJ2-1; D gene ambiguous. Trimming pared 4 bases from V and 9 bases from J, leaving 10 bases between. The CDR3 consists of 12 residues. The germline V gene encodes CDR1 MNHEY and CDR2 SVGAGI.

The rearrangement links TRBV9 to TRBJ2-1, with D perhaps TRBD1 (5 bases). Trimming removed 3 bases from V and 6 bases from J, with 10 bases in between. The CDR3 has 13 residues. From germline, CDR1 is SGDLS and CDR2 YYNGEE. CDR3 in DNA: TGTGCCAGCAGCGAGGGGCTAGGCAATGAGCAGTTCTTC. Translated, it gives CASSEGLGNEQFF.

This clone has a single count. Here the CDR3 reads CAGADTGGAGTGELFF. CDR3 DNA sequence: TGTGCCGGGGCAGATACAGGGGGCGCCGGCACCGGGGAGCTGTTTTTT. The V call is TRBV19, the J call TRBJ2-2, with 9 bases matching TRBD1. Germline CDR1 is LNHDA and CDR2 is SQIVND (reference sequence). The CDR3 consists of 16 residues. The ends lost 11 bases at V and 4 bases at J; junction bases unmatched: 14. The full variable domain, in which reference TRBV19 and TRBJ2-2 provide the parts outside the CDR3, is DGGITQSPKYLFRKEGQNVTLSCEQNLNHDAMYWYRQDPGQGLRLIYYSQIVNDFQKGDIAEGYSVSREKKESFPLTVTSAQKNPTAFYLCAGADTGGAGTGELFFGEGSRLTVL.

The chain is built from TRBV30 and TRBJ1-2; perhaps TRBD1 as D (6 bases). The CDR3 consists of 14 residues. CDR1 is GTSNPN, CDR2 SVGIG, per germline (reference sequence). V lost 4 bases and J lost 4, with 16 bases in between. Written as DNA, the CDR3 is TGTGCCTGGACCACCGAGGGGGGCAGCTATGGCTACACCTTC. Translation: CAWTTEGGSYGYTF.

This chain uses TRBV15 with TRBJ1-1; the match to TRBD1 covers 7 bases. Germline V CDR1 and CDR2: LNHNV, YYDKDF (reference sequence). Germline trimming cut 5 bases from V and 6 bases from J; bases unmatched to any gene: 15. The CDR3 consists of 16 residues. CDR3 DNA: TGTGCCACCAGCGGGACAATCGACAGGGAAGATGCTGAAGCTTTCTTT. Protein: CATSGTIDREDAEAFF.

This rearrangement joins TRBV24-1 to TRBJ2-1; TRBD2 matches at 8 bases. With V trimmed by 3 bases and J by 4 bases, 7 bases remained unmatched. The CDR3 totals 16 residues. CDR1 and CDR2 from the germline V gene are KGHDR and SFDVKD. The CDR3 sequence: CATSDPSGSPYNEQFF. The CDR3 nucleotides read TGTGCCACCAGTGATCCCAGCGGGAGCCCTTACAATGAGCAGTTCTTC.

The V and J genes are TRBV14 and TRBJ2-1, with 7 bases fitting TRBD1. CDR3 length: 13 amino acids. Germline CDR1 is SGHDN and CDR2 is FVKESK. Trimming removed 2 bases from V and 10 bases from J; junction bases left unmatched: 5. CDR3 amino acids: CASSQWTGSEQFF. The CDR3, as DNA: TGTGCCAGCAGCCAATGGACAGGCTCGGAGCAGTTCTTC.

The V gene is TRBV10-3, the J gene TRBJ2-7; a weak D match, TRBD2 (7 bases). This CDR3 has 12 residues. Germline V CDR1 and CDR2: ENHRY, SYGVKD. The germline V and J ends were trimmed by 5 bases and 4 bases, with 9 bases remaining between them. The DNA for the CDR3 is TGTGCCATCAGTAGGGGGGGATACGAGCAGTACTTC. Protein product: CAISRGGYEQYF.

The chain uses TRBV5-1 and TRBJ1-1; possible D gene TRBD1, 6 bases. Germline CDR1 reads SGHRS; CDR2 reads YFSETQ. The CDR3 totals 14 residues. The V gene lost 3 bases and the J gene lost 4 bases, with 13 bases spanning the gap. CDR3 bases: TGCGCCAGCAGCTCAACAGGGTCGGTCACTGAAGCTTTCTTT. Translated: CASSSTGSVTEAFF. Full variable domain (rest looked up from reference TRBV5-1 and TRBJ1-1): KAGVTQTPRYLIKTRGQQVTLSCSPISGHRSVSWYQQTPGQGLQFLFEYFSETQRNKGNFPGRFSGRQFSNSRSEMNVSTLELGDSALYLCASSSTGSVTEAFFGQGTRLTVV.

V usage is TRBV6-5 and J usage is TRBJ1-3; 9 bases align to TRBD1. Germline CDR1 MNHEY, CDR2 SVGAGI. V lost 0 bases to trimming and J lost 2 bases; unmatched junction nucleotides: 2. The CDR3 has 16 amino acids. The CDR3 DNA follows: TGTGCCAGCAGTTACTCGAGACAGGGGGCTGGAAACACCATATATTTT. As protein: CASSYSRQGAGNTIYF.

This clone was found a few times. The chain links TRBV29-1 to TRBJ1-2; no definite D call. The CDR3 consists of 11 residues. Trimming removed 5 bases from V and 6 bases from J, with 10 bases in between. Germline CDR1 is SQVTM and CDR2 is ANQGSEA. Here the CDR3 DNA reads TGCAGCGTTCGACACGCGGATGGCTACACCTTC. It encodes CSVRHADGYTF.

The CDR3 protein is CSVVMPSDEQYF. CDR3 nucleotides: TGCAGCGTTGTAATGCCATCGGACGAGCAGTACTTC. V usage is TRBV29-1 and J usage is TRBJ2-7; no definite D call. V was pared by 4 bases and J by 5 bases, with 12 bases between. Germline CDR1 SQVTM, CDR2 ANQGSEA. The CDR3 has 12 amino acids.

The chain recombines TRBV5-1 with TRBJ2-5; tentatively, D is TRBD2 (6 bases). Trimming took 4 bases from V and 1 from J, leaving 8 bases between them. Germline V gene lookup returns CDR1 SGHRS and CDR2 YFSETQ. The CDR3 sequence is 13 residues long. The CDR3, as DNA: TGCGCCAGCAGCCGGGACTTCCAAGAGACCCAGTACTTC. Its protein product is CASSRDFQETQYF.

This sequence joins TRBV12-3 or TRBV12-4 and TRBJ2-7; D call uncertain. The V end was cut by 5 bases, the J end by 1 base, with 6 bases between. This CDR3 has 12 residues. The CDR3 loop reads CASSGFSYEQYF. CDR3 nucleotides: TGTGCCAGCAGTGGTTTTTCCTACGAGCAGTACTTC.

The rearrangement uses TRBV7-2 and TRBJ2-7; D is ambiguous. Germline V gene lookup returns CDR1 SGHTA and CDR2 FQGNSA. Between the trimmed V and J ends, which lost 1 base and 0 bases, there was a span of 10 bases. CDR3 size: 15 residues. The CDR3 loop is CASSLVWRSSYEQYF. CDR3 DNA: TGTGCCAGCAGCTTAGTTTGGCGGAGCTCCTACGAGCAGTACTTC.